The 4 T cell receptor beta chains below come from one sample, sequenced in a study of Tregs in tolerant kidney transplant recipients. Sequenced by immunoSEQ multiplex PCR; TCRdb stores in-frame clones only, minus some. This sample has fewer than 100,000 clones, with roughly 90% found just once. The input for sequencing was Tregs from blood, taken before the transplant. These receptor sequences come from a human donor who received a combined kidney and bone marrow transplant.

The chain links TRBV5-1 to TRBJ2-2; 7 nucleotides match TRBD1. Germline loops: CDR1 SGHRS, CDR2 YFSETQ. The CDR3 is 18 amino acids. Trimming cost V 1 base and J 7 bases; bases outside gene matches: 16. The CDR3 spells CASSLLVRGPSGIGELFF. In DNA form, the CDR3 reads TGCGCCAGCAGCTTGCTAGTAAGGGGGCCCTCAGGTATCGGGGAGCTGTTTTTT.

V gene TRBV7-2 combines with J gene TRBJ2-1; a weak D match, TRBD1 (6 bases). This CDR3 has 14 amino acids. V was clipped by 4 bases and J by 9 bases, with 16 bases between them. Germline CDR1 SGHTA, CDR2 FQGNSA. The CDR3 region is CASSSPQGITEQFF. The CDR3 nucleotides are TGTGCCAGCAGCTCACCCCAGGGGATTACTGAGCAGTTCTTC.

V gene TRBV6-6 combines with J gene TRBJ2-7, with D possibly being TRBD2 (5 bases). V shed 7 bases and J shed 3 bases, with 19 bases lying between them. This CDR3 has 15 amino acids. Per germline, CDR1 MNHNY and CDR2 SVGAGI (reference sequence). The CDR3 coding sequence is TGTGCCAGCAACACCCGGGGAGACTCGCACTACGAGCAGTACTTC. Its translation is CASNTRGDSHYEQYF.

The chain uses TRBV18 and TRBJ2-2; no firm D call. V was clipped by 0 bases and J by 8 bases, with 7 bases between them. This CDR3 contains 13 residues. CDR1 and CDR2 from the germline V gene are KGHSH and LQKENI. CDR3 sequence: CASSPPQEGELFF. The CDR3 coding sequence is TGTGCCAGCTCACCACCTCAGGAAGGGGAGCTGTTTTTT.